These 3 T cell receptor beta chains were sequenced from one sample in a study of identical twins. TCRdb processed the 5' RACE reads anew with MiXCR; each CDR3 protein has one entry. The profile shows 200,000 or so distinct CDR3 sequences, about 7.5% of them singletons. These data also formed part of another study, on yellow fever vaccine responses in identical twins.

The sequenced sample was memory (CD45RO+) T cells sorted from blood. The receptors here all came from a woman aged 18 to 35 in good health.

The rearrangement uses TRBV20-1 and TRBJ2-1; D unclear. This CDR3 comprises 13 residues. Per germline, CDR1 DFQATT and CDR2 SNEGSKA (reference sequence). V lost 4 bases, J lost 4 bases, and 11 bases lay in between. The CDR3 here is CSATPPTYNEQFF. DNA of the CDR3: TGCAGTGCTACTCCACCCACTTACAATGAGCAGTTCTTC.

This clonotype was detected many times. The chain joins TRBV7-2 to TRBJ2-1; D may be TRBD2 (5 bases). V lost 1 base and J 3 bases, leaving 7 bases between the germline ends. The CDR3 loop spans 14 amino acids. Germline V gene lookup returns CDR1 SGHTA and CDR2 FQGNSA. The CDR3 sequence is CASSLGTFYNEQFF. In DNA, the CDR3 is TGTGCCAGCAGCTTAGGGACTTTCTACAATGAGCAGTTCTTC.

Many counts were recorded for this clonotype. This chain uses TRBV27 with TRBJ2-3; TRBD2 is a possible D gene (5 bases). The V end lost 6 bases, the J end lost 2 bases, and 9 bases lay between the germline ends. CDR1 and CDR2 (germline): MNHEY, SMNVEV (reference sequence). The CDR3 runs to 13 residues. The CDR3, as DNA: TGTGCCAGCAGGAGGGTGGTCACAGATACGCAGTATTTT. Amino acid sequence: CASRRVVTDTQYF.